One T cell receptor (beta chain) is described in this entry. Antigen unknown. This entry comes from a study of PD-1 blockade in classical Hodgkin lymphoma. Study observations and caveats: CD4+ but not CD8+ TCR diversity rose significantly by C4D1. Those achieving complete response showed baseline diversity like newly diagnosed patients. Newly diagnosed patients reportedly trailed healthy donors in baseline TCR diversity.

The CDR3 covers 15 residues. Germline V CDR1 and CDR2: MNHNS, SASEGT. Trimming pared 5 bases from V and 2 bases from J, leaving 16 bases between. Clones were read by immunoSEQ multiplex PCR, and TCRdb kept only the in-frame ones, dropping some. The sample records 110,000 or so clones, around 89% being singletons. With no exception, relapse followed autologous stem cell transplantation in all patients, and brentuximab vedotin exposure varied. This sequence originates from a human donor with classical Hodgkin lymphoma. Sequenced here: peripheral blood mononuclear cells (PBMCs), sampled before the second cycle of nivolumab. J is TRBJ2-7 and V is TRBV6-1, with D tentatively TRBD1 or TRBD2 (7 bases each). The CDR3, as DNA: TGTGCCAGCAGTCGATCAGGGGGGGAGACCTACGAGCAGTACTTC. It yields the protein CASSRSGGETYEQYF.